The entry below describes one T cell receptor (beta chain). This sample is drawn from a study of T cell changes during pregnancy in multiple sclerosis. V was pared by 6 bases and J by 1 base, with 5 bases of the junction left unmatched. Germline CDR1 MNHNS, CDR2 SASEGT. The CDR3 is 14 residues long. TCRdb's table, derived via immunoSEQ multiplex PCR, lists solely in-frame clones and lacks some. The sample holds under 100,000 clones, about 95% seen once. This sequence originates from a female donor with multiple sclerosis, enrolled in a pregnancy study. This chain joins TRBV6-1 and TRBJ2-7, with 8 bases identical to TRBD2. Sequencing used peripheral blood, obtained in the second trimester of pregnancy. CDR3 DNA sequence: TGTGCCAGCAGGCTAGCGGGCCAATCCTACGAGCAGTACTTC. Amino acid sequence: CASRLAGQSYEQYF.